The 25 T cell receptor beta chains in this list originate from one sample, sequenced in a study of blood T cell repertoires in COVID-19. The method was immunoSEQ multiplex PCR; TCRdb's version includes in-frame clones alone and lacks a portion of them. Found here are about 120,000 clones, 90% of them singletons; the top ten hold under 2%. Sequencing input: peripheral blood. The receptors stem from a human donor with active COVID-19. The donor label of this sample is uncertain.

This sequence joins TRBV5-1 and TRBJ2-7; TRBD2 matches at 8 bases. V shed 3 bases and J 0 bases; nucleotides not matched to a gene: 5. This CDR3 has 15 residues. Germline CDR1 reads SGHRS; CDR2 reads YFSETQ. The CDR3 sequence is CASSSAGVSSYEQYF. The CDR3 DNA reads as TGCGCCAGCAGCTCAGCGGGGGTATCCTCCTACGAGCAGTACTTC. Combining the CDR3 with reference TRBV5-1 and TRBJ2-7 gives the whole variable domain KAGVTQTPRYLIKTRGQQVTLSCSPISGHRSVSWYQQTPGQGLQFLFEYFSETQRNKGNFPGRFSGRQFSNSRSEMNVSTLELGDSALYLCASSSAGVSSYEQYFGPGTRLTVT.

CDR3 DNA sequence: TGTGCCAGCGCATCAGGGAACACCGGGGAGCTGTTTTTT. Translation: CASASGNTGELFF. The chain links TRBV12-3 or TRBV12-4 to TRBJ2-2, with D uncertain. The CDR3 spans 13 residues. Trimming pared 8 bases from V and 1 base from J, leaving 8 bases between.

This rearrangement joins TRBV18 to TRBJ2-2; 9 bases align to TRBD1. V lost 6 bases to trimming and J lost 0 bases; unmatched junction nucleotides: 11. The CDR3 length is 18 residues. The germline gives CDR1 KGHSH, CDR2 LQKENI. The CDR3 DNA reads as TGTGCCAGCTCCCCGGGACAGGGAAGTTTGCCGAACACCGGGGAGCTGTTTTTT. Protein product: CASSPGQGSLPNTGELFF.

This clone was seen more than once but under ten times. The gene calls are TRBV15 and TRBJ2-7; 7 bases are a match to TRBD2. The V gene end was trimmed by 1 base and the J gene end by 3 bases; junction bases not matched to a gene: 3. The CDR3 is made up of 14 amino acids. Germline CDR1 and CDR2: LNHNV and YYDKDF (reference sequence). The CDR3 here is CATSRARGVYEQYF. The CDR3 region has the DNA TGTGCCACCAGCAGAGCACGGGGGGTCTACGAGCAGTACTTC.

The rearrangement joins TRBV18 to TRBJ2-7; D is perhaps TRBD1 (6 bases). The V gene lost 6 bases and the J gene lost 1 base, with 19 bases spanning the gap. The CDR3 length is 16 residues. Germline loops: CDR1 KGHSH, CDR2 LQKENI. Here the CDR3 reads CASSPGDPGHSYEQYF. DNA of the CDR3: TGTGCCAGCTCCCCAGGTGACCCGGGACATTCCTACGAGCAGTACTTC.

This chain uses TRBV7-2 with TRBJ1-2; the D gene is possibly TRBD1 (6 bases). This CDR3 region has 15 residues. Germline V lookup: CDR1 SGHTA, CDR2 FQGNSA. V was shortened by 5 bases and J by 0 bases, with 13 bases between the two germline ends. Written as DNA, the CDR3 is TGTGCCAGCAGCACCTACAGGGAGCCTAACTATGGCTACACCTTC. It codes for CASSTYREPNYGYTF. The full variable domain, completed using reference TRBV7-2 and TRBJ1-2, is GAGVSQSPSNKVTEKGKDVELRCDPISGHTALYWYRQSLGQGLEFLIYFQGNSAPDKSGLPSDRFSAERTGGSVSTLTIQRTQQEDSAVYLCASSTYREPNYGYTFGSGTRLTVV.

This chain links TRBV6-6 with TRBJ1-5; no firm D call. Germline V gene lookup returns CDR1 MNHNY and CDR2 SVGAGI (reference sequence). This CDR3 comprises 14 residues. The V gene lost 2 bases and the J gene lost 4 bases, with 9 bases spanning the gap. CDR3 bases: TGTGCCAGCAGTTACGGGCAGCAAAATCAGCCCCAGCATTTT. This sequence encodes CASSYGQQNQPQHF.

This clone was observed a handful of times. The rearrangement links TRBV11-2 to TRBJ1-5, with 7 bases matching TRBD1. Trimming at V came to 5 bases and at J to 0 bases, leaving 4 bases not matched to a gene. Germline values: CDR1 SGHAT, CDR2 FQNNGV. CDR3 size: 15 residues. This CDR3 reads CASSRGLNSNQPQHF. CDR3 sequence (DNA): TGTGCCAGCAGCAGGGGGCTAAATAGCAATCAGCCCCAGCATTTT.

J is TRBJ2-7 and V is TRBV12-3 or TRBV12-4; D ambiguous. V gave up 2 bases and J gave up 1 base, with 3 bases separating them. This CDR3 comprises 12 residues. CDR3 amino acids: CASSLYSYEQYF. The CDR3 DNA is TGTGCCAGCAGTTTATATTCCTACGAGCAGTACTTC.

The rearrangement links TRBV7-7 to TRBJ2-5; D might be TRBD1 (7 bases). The length of the CDR3 is 13 residues. Germline CDR1 SSHAT, CDR2 FNYEAQ (reference sequence). V was cut by 5 bases and J by 7 bases, with 14 bases left in between. CDR3 residues: CASSVTGRGTQYF. CDR3 bases: TGTGCCAGCAGCGTGACAGGGCGGGGGACCCAGTACTTC.

The chain carries TRBV5-5 and TRBJ1-6; the D is unclear. The CDR3 has 14 residues. V was trimmed by 2 bases and J by 6 bases, leaving 9 bases between them. Germline V gene data show CDR1 as SGHKS and CDR2 as YYEKEE (reference sequence). The CDR3 loop reads CASSFGQVNSPLHF. CDR3 nucleotides: TGTGCCAGCAGCTTTGGGCAGGTTAATTCACCCCTCCACTTT.

Only one count was recorded for this clone. The CDR3 spells CASSPEWTGSADTQYF. CDR3 DNA sequence: TGTGCCAGCAGCCCCGAATGGACAGGGAGTGCAGATACGCAGTATTTT. V gene TRBV7-2 combines with J gene TRBJ2-3, with TRBD1 matching 8 bases. Per germline, CDR1 SGHTA and CDR2 FQGNSA. This CDR3 spans 16 amino acids. V lost 5 bases to trimming and J lost 4 bases; unmatched junction nucleotides: 11.

V usage is TRBV24-1 and J usage is TRBJ2-1; the D gene is possibly TRBD1 (6 bases). Germline lookup yields CDR1 KGHDR and CDR2 SFDVKD. The CDR3 has 12 residues. Trimming cost V 5 bases and J 7 bases, with 8 bases left between them. The CDR3 bases are TGTGCCACCAGTGTACAGGGTAATGAGCAGTTCTTC. This translates into CATSVQGNEQFF.

The chain employs TRBV27 and TRBJ2-5; no clear D. The CDR3 is made up of 15 amino acids. Germline-derived CDR1 and CDR2 are MNHEY and SMNVEV (reference sequence). The V and J ends lost 5 bases and 1 base respectively, with 14 bases between them. CDR3 in amino acids: CASSPNWVAQETQYF. CDR3 DNA sequence: TGTGCCAGCAGTCCAAACTGGGTAGCCCAAGAGACCCAGTACTTC.

This chain connects TRBV19 to TRBJ1-1; D remains unclear. The V gene's germline CDR1 is LNHDA and CDR2 SQIVND (reference sequence). Trimming removed 9 bases from V and 2 bases from J, with 22 bases in between. The CDR3 spans 16 residues. The chain's CDR3 is CASQFLFTEKNTEAFF. The CDR3 region has the DNA TGTGCCAGCCAATTCCTCTTCACGGAGAAAAACACTGAAGCTTTCTTT. The full variable domain, its missing parts supplied by reference TRBV19 and TRBJ1-1, is DGGITQSPKYLFRKEGQNVTLSCEQNLNHDAMYWYRQDPGQGLRLIYYSQIVNDFQKGDIAEGYSVSREKKESFPLTVTSAQKNPTAFYLCASQFLFTEKNTEAFFGQGTRLTVV.

This chain joins TRBV2 and TRBJ2-2, with D perhaps matching TRBD2 (5 bases). Germline loops: CDR1 SNHLY, CDR2 FYNNEI. The CDR3 totals 15 residues. Trimming left V 2 bases short and J 5 bases short, with 12 bases between. The CDR3 loop reads CASSENPGLTGELFF. The DNA of the CDR3 is TGTGCCAGCAGTGAAAATCCGGGGTTAACCGGGGAGCTGTTTTTT.

The gene calls are TRBV7-9 and TRBJ1-3, with D perhaps matching TRBD1 (6 bases). This CDR3 contains 15 residues. From germline, CDR1 is SEHNR and CDR2 FQNEAQ (reference sequence). V was cut by 5 bases and J by 2 bases, with 13 bases left in between. In nucleotides, the CDR3 is TGTGCCAGCAGCGGTCTAGGGGGACCTGGAAACACCATATATTTT. Amino acid sequence: CASSGLGGPGNTIYF.

In its sample, this clone was seen once. The V and J genes are TRBV7-2 and TRBJ2-1; possibly TRBD1 for D (6 bases). CDR1 SGHTA and CDR2 FQGNSA come from the germline V gene. There are 15 residues in the CDR3. Trimming removed 8 bases at V and 2 bases at J, with 16 bases between. This CDR3 reads CASRSAGVAYNEQFF. CDR3 nucleotides: TGTGCCAGCCGATCAGCAGGGGTCGCCTACAATGAGCAGTTCTTC.

The table lists this clone with a few counts. The genes are TRBV9 and TRBJ1-4; D gene unclear. CDR1 SGDLS and CDR2 YYNGEE come from the germline V gene. Trimming cost V 0 bases and J 4 bases, with 7 bases left between them. The CDR3 contains 14 residues. As DNA, the CDR3 is TGTGCCAGCAGCGTAGGAGGTTTTAATGAAAAACTGTTTTTT. Residues: CASSVGGFNEKLFF.

The V call is TRBV5-4, the J call TRBJ2-1, with 10 bases identical to TRBD1. Germline V lookup: CDR1 SGHNT, CDR2 YYREEE (reference sequence). This CDR3 is built from 15 residues. Trimming cost V 3 bases and J 8 bases; bases outside gene matches: 8. DNA of the CDR3: TGTGCCAGCAGCTCCCGGGACAGGGGTCAGGATGAGCAGTTCTTC. This gives the protein CASSSRDRGQDEQFF.

V is TRBV7-9 and J is TRBJ2-5; no definite D call. CDR1 is SEHNR and CDR2 is FQNEAQ in the germline V gene (reference sequence). Trimming removed 5 bases at V and 7 bases at J, with 14 bases between. The CDR3 has 13 amino acids. This chain's CDR3 is CASSPANKRTQYF. DNA for the CDR3: TGTGCCAGCAGCCCAGCCAACAAGCGGACCCAGTACTTC.

The chain has TRBV21-1 and TRBJ2-7; TRBD1, the table's D call, was not compared with the DNA. TRBV21-1 represents a pseudogene. This CDR3 region has 11 residues. CDR3 sequence (DNA): TGTGCCAGCAGCAAAGGTCGTACAGGGGGATTC. This codes for CASSKGRTGGF.

This clone was picked up one time. This chain joins TRBV29-1 and TRBJ2-3, with 7 bases matching TRBD2. J gave up 5 bases and V 1 base, and 12 bases lay outside the gene matches. The CDR3 length is 16 residues. Germline CDR1 is SQVTM and CDR2 is ANQGSEA. Written as DNA, the CDR3 is TGCAGCGTTGAAGTTGGGTCCAGGGAGGGTGTAGATACGCAGTATTTT. This translates into CSVEVGSREGVDTQYF.

The gene calls are TRBV7-8 and TRBJ2-2; TRBD1 matches 7 bases. The CDR3 has 16 amino acids. J was trimmed by 3 bases and V by 1 base; bases with no gene match: 5. Germline loops: CDR1 SGHVS, CDR2 FQNEAQ. The CDR3 loop is CASSLGQGFYTGELFF. The DNA for the CDR3 is TGTGCCAGCAGCTTAGGACAGGGTTTCTACACCGGGGAGCTGTTTTTT.

This clone was observed a few times. The V gene is TRBV4-1, the J gene TRBJ2-5; no firm D call. The CDR3 totals 14 residues. Germline V CDR1 and CDR2: MGHRA, YSYEKL. V was pared by 1 base and J by 7 bases, with 13 bases between. The CDR3 loop is CASSQGRPGGTQYF. As DNA, the CDR3 is TGCGCCAGCAGCCAAGGACGGCCGGGTGGGACCCAGTACTTC.